This TCR beta chain was found in a study of control samples from healthy donors and cancer patients. The CDR3 loop spans 14 amino acids. V shed 4 bases and J shed 1 base, with 11 bases lying between them. In germline, CDR1 is SNHLY, CDR2 FYNNEI. Method: immunoSEQ multiplex PCR; TCRdb's copy keeps in-frame clones and lacks some. The sample contains around 130,000 clones, around nine tenths of which appear only once. Sequenced material: PBMCs. The chain is built from TRBV2 and TRBJ2-7, with D perhaps matching TRBD2 (6 bases). This TCR derives from a man aged 50-59 years with head and neck cancer. The CDR3 coding sequence is TGTGCCAGCAGTGGGTCGGGGAGGTCCTACGAGCAGTACTTC. Translating gives CASSGSGRSYEQYF.